Ten or more counts support the clone carrying this T cell receptor beta chain. This CDR3 is 16 amino acids long. The ends lost 4 bases at V and 5 bases at J; junction bases unmatched: 6. Germline V gene lookup returns CDR1 SNHLY and CDR2 FYNNEI. The entry originates in a study of prognosis after radiotherapy for stage I lung cancer. Across the study: Patients with newly diagnosed primary stage I lung tumors numbered some 14, with four to six others having oligometastatic NSCLC after surgical resection of the primary tumor.

On two occasions, one at each of two time points, six milliliters of peripheral blood were drawn. Two-round multiplex PCR, the amplification method, yielded TCR beta CDR3 from genomic DNA. Individual primers that were specific to each TRBV and TRBJ gene served in first-round PCR. MiXCR was run by TCRdb on the multiplex PCR reads, yielding one entry per CDR3 protein. This sample has about 15,000 distinct CDR3 sequences, with approximately 60% found just once. This chain joins TRBV2 and TRBJ2-1; 12 bases map to TRBD2. This sample comprised PBMCs, obtained before or after stereotactic body radiation therapy (not recorded which). The clonotype was recovered from a donor aged 50 or older with non-small cell lung cancer. The CDR3 DNA is TGTGCCAGCAGTGGGCAGACTAGCGGGAGACACAATGAGCAGTTCTTC. It yields the protein CASSGQTSGRHNEQFF.